This T cell receptor (beta chain) was captured by sequencing in a study of shared clonotypes between healthy human individuals. The V gene lost 5 bases and the J gene lost 11 bases, with 15 bases spanning the gap. Germline V lookup: CDR1 MNHEY, CDR2 SMNVEV (reference sequence). This CDR3 has 12 residues. The healthy adult donors were HIV-negative and reported no recent acute infections or vaccinations. Broader study findings: Generally, estimated richness proved larger in naive subsets than it did in memory subsets.

Sequencing was at deep level. Each sorted subset replicate got 200 ng genomic DNA, 25,000 to 30,000 genomes. Repertoires were generated with immunoSEQ multiplex PCR, while TCRdb's copy carries only in-frame clones and drops some. The sample holds a few million clones; approximately 95% are singletons and the top ten take 0.39%. Remarks on this clone: The antigen remains unidentified.

This chain links TRBV27 with TRBJ1-1; D gene unclear. Sequencing used naive CD4+ T cells from PBMCs. Subset of the sample: CD45RA+ positively selected. This sequence originates from a man between 18 and 35 years old in good health. Some clones in this sample may be carry-over from other donors' samples. The CDR3: CASSGRVGIAFF. CDR3 nucleotides: TGTGCCAGCAGTGGTAGGGTCGGGATTGCTTTCTTT.